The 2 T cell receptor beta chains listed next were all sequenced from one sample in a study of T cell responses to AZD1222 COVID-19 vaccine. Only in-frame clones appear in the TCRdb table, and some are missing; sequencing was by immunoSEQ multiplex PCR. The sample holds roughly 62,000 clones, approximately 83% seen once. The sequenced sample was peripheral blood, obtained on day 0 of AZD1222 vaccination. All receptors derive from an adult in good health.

The CDR3 loop is CASSLTVNEKLFF. The CDR3 nucleotides are TGTGCCAGCAGCTTAACCGTTAATGAAAAACTGTTTTTT. V is TRBV7-3 and J is TRBJ1-4; D not resolved. Germline-derived CDR1 and CDR2 are SGHTA and FQGTGA. This CDR3 is built from 13 residues. V was pared by 0 bases and J by 4 bases, with 3 bases between.

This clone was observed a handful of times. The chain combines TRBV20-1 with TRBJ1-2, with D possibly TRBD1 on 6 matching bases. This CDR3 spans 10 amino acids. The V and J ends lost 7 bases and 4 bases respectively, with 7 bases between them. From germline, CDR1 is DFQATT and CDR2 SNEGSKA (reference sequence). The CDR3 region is CSVDSYGYTF. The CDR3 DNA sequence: TGCAGTGTGGACAGCTATGGCTACACCTTC.